This T cell receptor (beta chain) was obtained from a study of blood T cell repertoires in COVID-19. Study at large: Acute-phase and convalescent COVID-19 samples originated in the United States, Italy and Spain.

The repertoire was sequenced with immunoSEQ multiplex PCR; TCRdb's copy has only in-frame clones and lacks some. The table has about 130,000 clones, around 90% seen once. The Seattle patients joined while their infection was active and were tracked longitudinally afterward. This CDR3 has 15 amino acids. The V gene's germline CDR1 is LGHNA and CDR2 YSLEER. Trimming shortened V by 0 bases and J by 12 bases, and 18 bases separated the two germline ends. V and J are TRBV4-3 and TRBJ1-5, with D possibly TRBD1 on 6 matching bases. This sequence originates from a man aged 60 to 75 with COVID-19, enrolled during active disease. Sample: peripheral blood. The CDR3 spells CASSQEFQGMGLQHF. CDR3 sequence (DNA): TGCGCCAGCAGCCAAGAGTTTCAGGGGATGGGGCTCCAGCATTTT.